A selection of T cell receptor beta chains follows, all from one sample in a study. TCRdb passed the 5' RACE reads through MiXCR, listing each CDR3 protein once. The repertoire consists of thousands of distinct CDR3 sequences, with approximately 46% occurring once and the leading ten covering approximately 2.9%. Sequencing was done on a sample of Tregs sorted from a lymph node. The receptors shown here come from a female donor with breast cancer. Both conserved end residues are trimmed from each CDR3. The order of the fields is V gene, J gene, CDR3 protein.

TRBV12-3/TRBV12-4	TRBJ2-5	ASSLLEGWETQY
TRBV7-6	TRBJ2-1	ASSTPDLSDEQF
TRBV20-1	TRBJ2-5	SARGRDSNQETQY
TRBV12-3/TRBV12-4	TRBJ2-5	ASPHVVGGGETQY
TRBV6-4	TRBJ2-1	ASSVGQNLVNEQF
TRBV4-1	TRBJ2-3	ASGGGATDTQY
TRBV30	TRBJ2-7	AWSVFGLYEQY
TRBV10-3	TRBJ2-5	AINPGQGIQETQY
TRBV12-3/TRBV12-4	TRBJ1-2	ASSRRTAGYGYT
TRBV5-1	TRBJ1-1	ASSLGQLFTEAF
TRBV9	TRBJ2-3	ASSVGGGQTDTQY
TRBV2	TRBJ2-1	ASSQGARGGRQF
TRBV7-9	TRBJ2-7	ASSFSSRTGFYEQY
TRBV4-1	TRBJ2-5	ASSLGSGNETQY
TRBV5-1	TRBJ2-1	ASSLWRLASDNEQF
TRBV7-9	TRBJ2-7	ASSPLFPSHTYEQY
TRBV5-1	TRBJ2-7	ASSSDYYDEQY
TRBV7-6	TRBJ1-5	ASSLEGDRVNQPQH
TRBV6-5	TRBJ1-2	ASSSPTAGYGYT
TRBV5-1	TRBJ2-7	ASSLIASGSYEQY
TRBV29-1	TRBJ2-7	SVRWTASSYEQY
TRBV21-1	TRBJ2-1	ASSHLRTVGGLYNEQF
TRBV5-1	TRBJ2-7	ASSPPSYEQY
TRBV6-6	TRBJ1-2	ASSYSIVTAPSNSYGYT
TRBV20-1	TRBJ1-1	SARAPTGSWDTEAF
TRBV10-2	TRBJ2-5	ASSGGGGRETQY
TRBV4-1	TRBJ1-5	ASSQLGTGSQPQH
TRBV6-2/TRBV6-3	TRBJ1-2	ASSYSSAGANYGYT
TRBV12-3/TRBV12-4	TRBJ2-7	ASSKSPGTGTYEQY
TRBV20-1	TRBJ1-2	SPTGGGYT
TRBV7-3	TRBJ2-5	ASSLTPEETQY
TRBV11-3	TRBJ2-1	ASSYRTGYNEQF
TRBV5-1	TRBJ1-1	ASSLRRYTEAF
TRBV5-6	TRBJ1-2	ASSLVSPGTVGDYGYT
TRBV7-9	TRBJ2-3	ASSFPQVLATDTQY
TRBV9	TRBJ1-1	ASSGNRGNTEAF
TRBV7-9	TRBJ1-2	ASSLITGREGYT
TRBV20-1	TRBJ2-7	SARHLGYEQY
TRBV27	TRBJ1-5	ASSFRGGSNQPQH
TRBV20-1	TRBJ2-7	SARQTGSYEQY
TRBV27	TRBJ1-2	ASKQGHGYT
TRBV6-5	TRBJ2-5	ASRKRDLQETQY
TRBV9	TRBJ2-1	VSSVAVNEQF
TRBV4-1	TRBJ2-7	ASSQDPGPSGYEQY